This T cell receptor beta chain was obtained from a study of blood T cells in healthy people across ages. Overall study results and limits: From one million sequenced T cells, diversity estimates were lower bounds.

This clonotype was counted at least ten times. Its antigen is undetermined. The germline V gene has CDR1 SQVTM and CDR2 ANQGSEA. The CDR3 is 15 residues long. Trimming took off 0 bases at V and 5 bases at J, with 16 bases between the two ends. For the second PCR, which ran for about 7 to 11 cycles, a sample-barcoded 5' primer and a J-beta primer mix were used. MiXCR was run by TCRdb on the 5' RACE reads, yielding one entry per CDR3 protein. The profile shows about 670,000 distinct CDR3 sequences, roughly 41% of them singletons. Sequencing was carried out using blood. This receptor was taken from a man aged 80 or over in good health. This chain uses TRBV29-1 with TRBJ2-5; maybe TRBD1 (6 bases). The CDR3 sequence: CSVEDQMTGGETQYF. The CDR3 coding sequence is TGCAGCGTTGAAGACCAGATGACAGGCGGCGAGACCCAGTACTTC.